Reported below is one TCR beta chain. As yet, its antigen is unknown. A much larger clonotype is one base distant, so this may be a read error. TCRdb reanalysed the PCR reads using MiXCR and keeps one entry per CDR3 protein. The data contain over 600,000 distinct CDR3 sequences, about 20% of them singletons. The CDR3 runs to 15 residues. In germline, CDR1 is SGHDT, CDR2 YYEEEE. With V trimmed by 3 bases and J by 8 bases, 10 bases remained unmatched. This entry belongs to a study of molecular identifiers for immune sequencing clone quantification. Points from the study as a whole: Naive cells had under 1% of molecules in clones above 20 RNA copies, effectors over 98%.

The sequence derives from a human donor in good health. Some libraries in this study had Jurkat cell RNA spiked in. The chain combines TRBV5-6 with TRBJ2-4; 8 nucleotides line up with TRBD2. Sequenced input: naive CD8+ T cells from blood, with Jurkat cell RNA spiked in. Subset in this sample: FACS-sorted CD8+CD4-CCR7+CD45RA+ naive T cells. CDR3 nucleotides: TGTGCCAGCAGCTACGGCGGGGGGATCGGAGACATTCAGTACTTC. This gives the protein CASSYGGGIGDIQYF.